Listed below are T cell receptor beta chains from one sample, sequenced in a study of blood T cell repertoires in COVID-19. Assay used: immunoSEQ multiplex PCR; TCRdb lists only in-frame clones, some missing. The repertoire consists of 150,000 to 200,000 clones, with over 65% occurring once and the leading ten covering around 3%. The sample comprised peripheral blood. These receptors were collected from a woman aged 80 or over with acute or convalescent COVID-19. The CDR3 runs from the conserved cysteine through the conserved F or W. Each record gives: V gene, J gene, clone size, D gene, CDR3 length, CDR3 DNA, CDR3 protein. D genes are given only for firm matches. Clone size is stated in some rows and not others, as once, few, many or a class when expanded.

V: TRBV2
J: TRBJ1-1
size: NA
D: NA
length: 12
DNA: TGTGCCAGCAGCGGGACCTCCGGACAGGCTTTCTTT
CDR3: CASSGTSGQAFF

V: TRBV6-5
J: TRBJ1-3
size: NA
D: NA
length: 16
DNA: TGTGCCAGCAGTTCCTTGGCCGGACAGTCCGGAAACACCATATATTTT
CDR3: CASSSLAGQSGNTIYF

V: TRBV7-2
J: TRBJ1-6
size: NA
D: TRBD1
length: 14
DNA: TGTGCCAGCAGCCCACAGGGGGCAGGCTCACCCCTCCACTTT
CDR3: CASSPQGAGSPLHF

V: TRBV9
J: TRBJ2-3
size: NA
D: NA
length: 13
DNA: TGTGCCAGCAGCGTAGGGCCGGGAGATACGCAGTATTTT
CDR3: CASSVGPGDTQYF

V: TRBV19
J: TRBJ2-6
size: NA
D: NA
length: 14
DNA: TGTGCCAGTCTTAACAGGGCCGGGGCCAACGTCCTGACTTTC
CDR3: CASLNRAGANVLTF

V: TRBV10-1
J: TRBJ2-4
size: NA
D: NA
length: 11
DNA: TGTCGAAGGGACACAAAAAACATTCAGTACTTC
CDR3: CRRDTKNIQYF

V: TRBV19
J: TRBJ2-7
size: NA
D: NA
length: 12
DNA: TGTGCCAGTAGGTCGAGGGCACACGAGCAGTACTTC
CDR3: CASRSRAHEQYF

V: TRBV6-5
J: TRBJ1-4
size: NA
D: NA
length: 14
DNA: TGTGCCAGCATGGGCGGAGGGACTAATGAAAAACTGTTTTTT
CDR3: CASMGGGTNEKLFF

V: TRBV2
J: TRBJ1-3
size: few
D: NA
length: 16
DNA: TGTGCCAGCAGTCCAACAGGGAGTGCCTCTGGAAACACCATATATTTT
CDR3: CASSPTGSASGNTIYF

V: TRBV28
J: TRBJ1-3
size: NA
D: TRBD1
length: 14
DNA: TGTGCCAGCAGTTCGGCGGGACAGGGCGATGTAGGTTATTTT
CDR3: CASSSAGQGDVGYF

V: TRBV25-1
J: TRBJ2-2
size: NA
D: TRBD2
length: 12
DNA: TGTGCCAGCATGCGGGAGCCCGGGGAGCTGTTTTTT
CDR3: CASMREPGELFF

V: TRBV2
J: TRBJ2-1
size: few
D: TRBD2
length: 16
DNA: TGTGCCAGCAGCCCTTCTTTCGGGGGGGTTCGCAATGAGCAGTTCTTC
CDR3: CASSPSFGGVRNEQFF

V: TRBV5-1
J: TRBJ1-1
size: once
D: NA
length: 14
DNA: TGCGCCAGCAGCCCGTTTGGGGCTGGGACTGAAGCTTTCTTT
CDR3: CASSPFGAGTEAFF

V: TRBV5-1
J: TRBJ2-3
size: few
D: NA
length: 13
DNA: TGCGCCAGCAGCTTGCAGGGAACAGATACGCAGTATTTT
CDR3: CASSLQGTDTQYF

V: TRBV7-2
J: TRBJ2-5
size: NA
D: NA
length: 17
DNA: TGTGCCAGCAGCTTAGTTTCTAGCGCCTGGGTAGGGGAGACCCAGTACTTC
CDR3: CASSLVSSAWVGETQYF

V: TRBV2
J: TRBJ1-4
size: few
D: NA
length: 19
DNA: TGTGCCAGCAGTTTCTGGTTTGGAGGGGAACCTGCAACTAATGAAAAACTGTTTTTT
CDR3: CASSFWFGGEPATNEKLFF

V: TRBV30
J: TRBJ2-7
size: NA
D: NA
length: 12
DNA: TGTGCCTGGAGTGTCGTCAGCTACGAGCAGTACTTC
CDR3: CAWSVVSYEQYF

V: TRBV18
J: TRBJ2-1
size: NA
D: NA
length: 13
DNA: TGTGCCAGCTCGCCGACTATTTCCAATGAGCAGTTCTTC
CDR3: CASSPTISNEQFF

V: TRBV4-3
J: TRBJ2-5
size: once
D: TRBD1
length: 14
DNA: TGCGCCAGCAGCCTTTCGGACAGGGGTGAGACCCAGTACTTC
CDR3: CASSLSDRGETQYF

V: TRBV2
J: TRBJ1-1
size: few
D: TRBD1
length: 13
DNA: TGTGCCAGCAGCCTGGGACAGGGTGTGGAAGCTTTCTTT
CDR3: CASSLGQGVEAFF

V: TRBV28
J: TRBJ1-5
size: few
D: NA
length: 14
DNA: TGTGCCAGCAGTTTGTATACGGGAAATCAGCCCCAGCATTTT
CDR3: CASSLYTGNQPQHF

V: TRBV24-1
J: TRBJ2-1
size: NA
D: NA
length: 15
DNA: TGTGCCACCAGTGATTTAGGGCCCCTAGCATATGAGCAGTTCTTC
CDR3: CATSDLGPLAYEQFF

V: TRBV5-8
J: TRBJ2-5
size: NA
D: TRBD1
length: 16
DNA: TGTGCCAGCAGCTACCGAGCGGGGACAGGGGGAGAGACCCAGTACTTC
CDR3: CASSYRAGTGGETQYF

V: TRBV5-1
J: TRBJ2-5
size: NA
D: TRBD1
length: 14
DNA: TGCGCCAGCACTCGAGACAGGGGGCCAAAGACCCAGTACTTC
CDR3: CASTRDRGPKTQYF

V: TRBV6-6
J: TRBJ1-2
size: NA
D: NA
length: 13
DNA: TGTGCCAGCAGCCTAACAGCTCGAGAGGGCTACACCTTC
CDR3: CASSLTAREGYTF

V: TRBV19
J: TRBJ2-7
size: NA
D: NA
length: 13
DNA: TGTGCCAGTAGTGCCCCCTTGGGGGGTGAGCAGTACTTC
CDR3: CASSAPLGGEQYF

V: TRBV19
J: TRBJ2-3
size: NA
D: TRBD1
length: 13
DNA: TGTGCCAGTAGGGACAGGGGAATGGATACGCAGTATTTT
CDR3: CASRDRGMDTQYF

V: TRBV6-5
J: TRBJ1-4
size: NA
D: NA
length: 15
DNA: TGTGCCAGCAGCGGGACAAATGGGACTAATGAAAAACTGTTTTTT
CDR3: CASSGTNGTNEKLFF

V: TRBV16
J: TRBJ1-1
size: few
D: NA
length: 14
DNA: TGTGCCAGCAGCCAATCTTCCAGGGAAACTGAAGCTTTCTTT
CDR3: CASSQSSRETEAFF

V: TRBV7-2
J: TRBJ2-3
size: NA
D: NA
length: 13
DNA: TGTGCCAGCAGTTCTAGCGCCACAGATACGCAGTATTTT
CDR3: CASSSSATDTQYF

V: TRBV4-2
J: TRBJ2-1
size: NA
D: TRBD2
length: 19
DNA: TGTGCCAGCAGCCAAGATCATCGGCTAGCGGGAGGGCCTCGGAGTGAGCAGTTCTTC
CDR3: CASSQDHRLAGGPRSEQFF

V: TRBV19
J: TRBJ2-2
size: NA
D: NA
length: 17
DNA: TGTGCCAGTAGTATTGGGGCGTCCCGATACTTGGCCGGGGAGCTGTTTTTT
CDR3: CASSIGASRYLAGELFF

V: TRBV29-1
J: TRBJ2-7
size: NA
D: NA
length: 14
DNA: TGCAGCGTGGGCCTAGACTCGTCCTCCTACGAGCAGTACTTC
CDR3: CSVGLDSSSYEQYF

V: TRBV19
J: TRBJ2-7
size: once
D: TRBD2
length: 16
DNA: TGTGCCAGTAGTAAACTGGGAGTTAGCGGGAGCCACGAGCAGTACTTC
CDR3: CASSKLGVSGSHEQYF